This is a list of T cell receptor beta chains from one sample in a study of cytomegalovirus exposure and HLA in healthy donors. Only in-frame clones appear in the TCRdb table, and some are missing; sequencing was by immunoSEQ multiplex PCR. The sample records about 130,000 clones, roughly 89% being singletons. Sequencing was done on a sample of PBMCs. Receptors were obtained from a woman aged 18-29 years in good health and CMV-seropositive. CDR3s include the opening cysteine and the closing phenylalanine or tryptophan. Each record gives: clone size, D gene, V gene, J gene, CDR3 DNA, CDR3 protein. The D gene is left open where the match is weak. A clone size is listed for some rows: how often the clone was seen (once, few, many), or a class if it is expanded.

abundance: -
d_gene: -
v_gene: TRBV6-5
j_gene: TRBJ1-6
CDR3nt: TGTGCCAGCAGGGGAAAGGGGTACAATTCACCCCTCCACTTT
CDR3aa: CASRGKGYNSPLHF

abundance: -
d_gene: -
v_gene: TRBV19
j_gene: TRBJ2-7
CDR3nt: TGTGCCAGTAGTATGGGGGCGACCAACTACGAGCAGTACTTC
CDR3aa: CASSMGATNYEQYF

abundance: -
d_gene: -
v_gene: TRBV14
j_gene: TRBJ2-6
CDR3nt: TGTGCCAGCAGCCAAGATCGAGGCTCTGGGGCCAACGTCCTGACTTTC
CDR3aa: CASSQDRGSGANVLTF

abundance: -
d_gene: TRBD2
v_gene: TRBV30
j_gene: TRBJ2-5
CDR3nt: TGTGCCTGGGCCCTTCAGGCGGGGGGCCAAGAGACCCAGTACTTC
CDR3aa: CAWALQAGGQETQYF

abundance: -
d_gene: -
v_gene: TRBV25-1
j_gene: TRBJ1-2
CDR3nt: TGTGCCAGCAGTGAATCATACTCGAGGGATGGCTACACCTTC
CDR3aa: CASSESYSRDGYTF

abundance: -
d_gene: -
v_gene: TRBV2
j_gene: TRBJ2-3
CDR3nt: TGTGCCAGCATGTCGGGGTCCTCTAGCACAGATACGCAGTATTTT
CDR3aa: CASMSGSSSTDTQYF

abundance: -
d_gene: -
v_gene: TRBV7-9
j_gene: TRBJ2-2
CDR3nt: TGTGCCAGCAGCTTAGGGTGGGGGCCGGACACCGGGGAGCTGTTTTTT
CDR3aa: CASSLGWGPDTGELFF

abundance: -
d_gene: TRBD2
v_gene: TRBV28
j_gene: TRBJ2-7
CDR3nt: TGTGCCAGCAGTCCGCCGACTAGCGGGGGGGCCCACGAGCAGTACTTC
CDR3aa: CASSPPTSGGAHEQYF

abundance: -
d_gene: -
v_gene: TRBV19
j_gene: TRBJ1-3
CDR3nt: TGTGCCAGTGGAGACCGCCACTCTGGAAACACCATATATTTT
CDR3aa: CASGDRHSGNTIYF

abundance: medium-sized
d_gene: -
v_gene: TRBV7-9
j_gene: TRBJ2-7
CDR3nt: TGTGCCAGCAGCCACGACAGAACCTACGAGCGGTACTTC
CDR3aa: CASSHDRTYERYF

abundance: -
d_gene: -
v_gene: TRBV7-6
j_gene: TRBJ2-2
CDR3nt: TGTGCCAGCAGCCCCAACAGCCGGAGGGTGGCCGGCACCGGGGAGCTGTTTTTT
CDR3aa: CASSPNSRRVAGTGELFF

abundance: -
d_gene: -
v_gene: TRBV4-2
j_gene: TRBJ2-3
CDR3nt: TGTGCCAGCAGCCAAGTCTTGGGGGGAAGGGTAAACACAGATACGCAGTATTTT
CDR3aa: CASSQVLGGRVNTDTQYF

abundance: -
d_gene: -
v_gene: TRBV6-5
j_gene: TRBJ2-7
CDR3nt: TGTGCCAGCAGCATGGGTCAGGGCCAGTACGAGCAGTACTTC
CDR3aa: CASSMGQGQYEQYF

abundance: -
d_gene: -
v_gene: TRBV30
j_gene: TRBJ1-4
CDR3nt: TGTGCCACGCGCTCTAATGAAAAACTGTTTTTT
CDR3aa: CATRSNEKLFF

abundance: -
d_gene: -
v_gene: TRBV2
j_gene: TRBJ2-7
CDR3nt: TGTGCCAGCAGTGGGATCGGGGTGTCCTACGAGCAGTACTTC
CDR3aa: CASSGIGVSYEQYF

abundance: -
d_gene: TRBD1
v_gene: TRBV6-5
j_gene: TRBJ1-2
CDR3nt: TGTGCCAGCAGTGGACAGGGGATAAGAGGAGGCTACACCTTC
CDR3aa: CASSGQGIRGGYTF

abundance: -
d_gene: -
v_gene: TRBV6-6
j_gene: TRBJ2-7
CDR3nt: TGTGCCAGTAGGGACTCAGCCTCCTACGAGCAGTACTTC
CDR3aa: CASRDSASYEQYF

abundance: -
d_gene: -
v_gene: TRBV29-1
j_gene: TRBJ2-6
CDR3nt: TGCAGCACGTTTGGGCACAGGGAGGGGACTGGGGCCAACGTCCTGACTTTC
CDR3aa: CSTFGHREGTGANVLTF

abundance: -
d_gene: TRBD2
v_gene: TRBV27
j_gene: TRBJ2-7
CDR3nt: TGTGCCAGCAGTCCCTCTAGCGGGGGGGCCCCCTCCTACGAGCAGTACTTC
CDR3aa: CASSPSSGGAPSYEQYF

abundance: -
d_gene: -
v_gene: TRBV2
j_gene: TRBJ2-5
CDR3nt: TGTGCCAGCACCCGAGCCCCGGGGGAGCGGGTAGAGACCCAGTACTTC
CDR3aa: CASTRAPGERVETQYF

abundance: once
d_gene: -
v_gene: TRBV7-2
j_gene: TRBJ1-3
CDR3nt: TGTGCCAGCAGCCCCGGGTGGAGGCCAGGAAACACCATATATTTT
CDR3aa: CASSPGWRPGNTIYF

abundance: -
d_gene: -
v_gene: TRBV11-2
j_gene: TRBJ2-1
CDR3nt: TGTGCCAGCAGCTTGAGCGGGTATGCTGAGCAGTTCTTC
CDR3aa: CASSLSGYAEQFF

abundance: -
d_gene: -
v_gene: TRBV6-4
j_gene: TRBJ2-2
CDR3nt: TGTGCCAGCAGTGAGAACAGGGGAGGAACCGGGGAGCTGTTTTTT
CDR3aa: CASSENRGGTGELFF

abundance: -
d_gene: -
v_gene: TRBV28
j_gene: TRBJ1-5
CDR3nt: TGTGCCAGCAGTTTATGGGGAGGACGGAAGAGGAATCAGCCCCAGCATTTT
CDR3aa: CASSLWGGRKRNQPQHF

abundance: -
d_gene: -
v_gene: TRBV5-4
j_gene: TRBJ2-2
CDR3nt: TGTGCCAGCAGCTTGAGGCAGGGCGCCGGGGAGCTGTTTTTT
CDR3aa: CASSLRQGAGELFF

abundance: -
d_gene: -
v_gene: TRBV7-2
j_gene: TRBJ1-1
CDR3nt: TGTGCCAGCAGCCCCCTCACAGGGCAGGTTGAAGCTTTCTTT
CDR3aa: CASSPLTGQVEAFF

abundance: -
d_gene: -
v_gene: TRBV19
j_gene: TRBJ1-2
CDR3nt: TGTGCCAGTACCACAGGGAGCGGCTACACCTTC
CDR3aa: CASTTGSGYTF

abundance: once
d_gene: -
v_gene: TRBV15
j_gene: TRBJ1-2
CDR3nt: TGTGCCACCAGCAGAGTGGGGCAGGAGAACTATGGCTACACCTTC
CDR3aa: CATSRVGQENYGYTF

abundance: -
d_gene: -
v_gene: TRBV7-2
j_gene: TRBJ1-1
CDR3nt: TGTGCCAGCAGCCCACAAAGAGGTACTGAAGCTTTCTTT
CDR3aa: CASSPQRGTEAFF

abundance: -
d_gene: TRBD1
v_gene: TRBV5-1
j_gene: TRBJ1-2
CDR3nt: TGCGCCAGCAGCTTGACCCTCCGGGACAGGGGGCAAACTGGCTACACCTTC
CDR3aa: CASSLTLRDRGQTGYTF

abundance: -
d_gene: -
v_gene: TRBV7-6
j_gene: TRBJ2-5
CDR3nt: TGTGCCAGCAGCTTACGAGCGGTGCAAGTTTCGACCCAGTACTTC
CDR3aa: CASSLRAVQVSTQYF

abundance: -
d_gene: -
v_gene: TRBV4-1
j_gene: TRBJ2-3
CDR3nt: TGCGCCAGCAGCCAAGATCCGGACGGGGCAGATACGCAGTATTTT
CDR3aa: CASSQDPDGADTQYF

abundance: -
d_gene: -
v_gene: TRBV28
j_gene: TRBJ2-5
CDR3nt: TGTGCCAGCAGTTTTCAACAGGAAGGGACCCAGTACTTC
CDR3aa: CASSFQQEGTQYF

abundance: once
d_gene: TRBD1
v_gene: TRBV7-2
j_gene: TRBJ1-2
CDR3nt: TGTGCCAGCAGCACCGACAGGGGAGGTAGTGGGGGCTACACCTTC
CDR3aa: CASSTDRGGSGGYTF

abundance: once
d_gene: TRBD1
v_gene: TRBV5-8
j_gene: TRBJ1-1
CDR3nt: TGTGCCAGCAGCCACGACAGGGGCACTGAAGCTTTCTTT
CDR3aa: CASSHDRGTEAFF

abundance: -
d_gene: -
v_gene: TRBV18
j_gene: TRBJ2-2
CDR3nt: TGTGCCAGCTCACCGCCCCGCGACACCGGGGAGCTGTTTTTT
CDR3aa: CASSPPRDTGELFF

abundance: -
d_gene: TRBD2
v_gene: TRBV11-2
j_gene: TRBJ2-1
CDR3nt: TGTGCCAGCAGCCTAGGGCGAATTGGCGGGGGGCCAATCAATGAGCAGTTCTTC
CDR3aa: CASSLGRIGGGPINEQFF

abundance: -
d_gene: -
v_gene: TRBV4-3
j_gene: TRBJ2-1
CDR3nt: TGCGCCAGCAGCCAATTCGGGACTGCCCCTGAGCAGTTCTTC
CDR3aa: CASSQFGTAPEQFF

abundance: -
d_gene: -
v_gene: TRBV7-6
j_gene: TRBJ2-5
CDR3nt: TGTGCCAGCAGCTTATTCCCCGGAGAGACCCAGTACTTC
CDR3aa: CASSLFPGETQYF

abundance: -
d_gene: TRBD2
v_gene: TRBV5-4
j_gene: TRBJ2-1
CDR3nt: TGTGCCAGCAGCCAGACTAGCGGGGGGGAGGGTGAGCAGTTCTTC
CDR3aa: CASSQTSGGEGEQFF

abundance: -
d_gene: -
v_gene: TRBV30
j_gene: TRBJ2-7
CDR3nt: TGTGCCTGGAGTGTCACAGGGTTCAACAACGAGCAGTACTTC
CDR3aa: CAWSVTGFNNEQYF

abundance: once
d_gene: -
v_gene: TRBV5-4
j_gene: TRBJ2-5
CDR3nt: TGTGCCAGCAGCTTGGAGGCGGGGAGGTACCAAGAGACCCAGTACTTC
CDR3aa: CASSLEAGRYQETQYF

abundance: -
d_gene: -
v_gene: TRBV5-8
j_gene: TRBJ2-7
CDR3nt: TGTGCCAGCAGCTTCGGTGTCAGGGTGTCCTACGAGCAGTACTTC
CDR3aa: CASSFGVRVSYEQYF

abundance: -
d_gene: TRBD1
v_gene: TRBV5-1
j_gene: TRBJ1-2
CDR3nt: TGCGCCAGCAGCCCAACAGGGGGTAGGGGCTACACCTTC
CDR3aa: CASSPTGGRGYTF

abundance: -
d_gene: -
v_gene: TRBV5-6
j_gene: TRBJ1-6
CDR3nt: TGTGCCAGCAGCTTGGCTGGACAGCCCTATCCCCTCCACTTT
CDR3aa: CASSLAGQPYPLHF

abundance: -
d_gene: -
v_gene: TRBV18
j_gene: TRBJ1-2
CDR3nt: TGTGCCAGCTCACCGCGGGAGGGCAGGGCTATTCATGGCTACACCTTC
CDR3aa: CASSPREGRAIHGYTF

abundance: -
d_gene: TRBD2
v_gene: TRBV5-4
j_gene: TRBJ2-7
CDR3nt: TGTGCCAGCAGCTCCATAGCGGGTGTATCTACTGGGGAGCAGTACTTC
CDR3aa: CASSSIAGVSTGEQYF

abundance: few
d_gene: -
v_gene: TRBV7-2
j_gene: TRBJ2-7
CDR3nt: TGTGCCAGCAGCTTAGGTATAGGGAGCAGGACCAACTACGAGCAGTACTTC
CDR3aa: CASSLGIGSRTNYEQYF

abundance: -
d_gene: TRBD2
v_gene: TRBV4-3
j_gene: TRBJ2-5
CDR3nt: TGCGCCAGCAGCCAAGGGGTAGCGGGGGGGCGAGGACAAGAGACCCAGTACTTC
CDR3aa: CASSQGVAGGRGQETQYF

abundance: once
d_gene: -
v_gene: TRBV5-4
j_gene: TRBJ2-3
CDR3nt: TGTGCCAGCACCGACCCTTTAAAGGGGCGAAGCACAGATACGCAGTATTTT
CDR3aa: CASTDPLKGRSTDTQYF

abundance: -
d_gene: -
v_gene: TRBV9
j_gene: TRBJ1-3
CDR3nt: TGTGCCAGCAGCGTAAACCCAGGGTCTGGAAACACCATATATTTT
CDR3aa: CASSVNPGSGNTIYF

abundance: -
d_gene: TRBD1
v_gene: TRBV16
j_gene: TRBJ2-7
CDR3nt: TGTGCCAGCAGCCGGGACAGCGCCAGCTCCTACGAGCAGTACTTC
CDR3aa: CASSRDSASSYEQYF

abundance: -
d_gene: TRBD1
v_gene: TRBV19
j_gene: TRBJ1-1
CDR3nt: TGTGCCAGAAGGGGCGGGACAGGAAAAGCTTTCTTT
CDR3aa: CARRGGTGKAFF

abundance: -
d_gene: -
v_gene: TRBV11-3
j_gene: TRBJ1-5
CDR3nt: TGTGCCAGCAGCTTTTGGGTGGCAGGGCCTTATAGCAATCAGCCCCAGCATTTT
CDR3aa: CASSFWVAGPYSNQPQHF

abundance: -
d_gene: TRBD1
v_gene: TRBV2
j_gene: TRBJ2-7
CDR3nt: TGTGCCAGCAGTGAAGCGCTCAGGGGGCGGCCCTTC
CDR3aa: CASSEALRGRPF

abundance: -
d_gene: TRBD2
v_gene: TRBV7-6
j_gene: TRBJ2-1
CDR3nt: TGTGCCAGCAGCTTAGGCGCGGGGGGGTCCTACAATGAGCAGTTCTTC
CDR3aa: CASSLGAGGSYNEQFF